This record covers a single T cell receptor beta chain. This entry is derived from a study of cytomegalovirus exposure and HLA in healthy donors. The study ran its PCR with 60 Vbeta and 13 Jbeta primers. Libraries were prepared by immunoSEQ multiplex PCR; TCRdb keeps only in-frame clonotypes and omits some of them. The sample records fewer than 120,000 clones, approximately 80% being singletons. Germline-derived CDR1 and CDR2 are MDHEN and SYDVKM. The CDR3 has 15 residues. The V gene lost 3 bases and the J gene lost 3 bases, with 15 bases spanning the gap. The sequenced sample consisted of PBMCs. The sequence derives from a woman in her sixties in good health and CMV-seropositive. This sequence joins TRBV28 and TRBJ2-7; D unresolved. The CDR3 DNA is TGTGCCAGCAGTTTCCCCCCCGCCTACCACTACGAGCAGTACTTC. Translated, it gives CASSFPPAYHYEQYF.